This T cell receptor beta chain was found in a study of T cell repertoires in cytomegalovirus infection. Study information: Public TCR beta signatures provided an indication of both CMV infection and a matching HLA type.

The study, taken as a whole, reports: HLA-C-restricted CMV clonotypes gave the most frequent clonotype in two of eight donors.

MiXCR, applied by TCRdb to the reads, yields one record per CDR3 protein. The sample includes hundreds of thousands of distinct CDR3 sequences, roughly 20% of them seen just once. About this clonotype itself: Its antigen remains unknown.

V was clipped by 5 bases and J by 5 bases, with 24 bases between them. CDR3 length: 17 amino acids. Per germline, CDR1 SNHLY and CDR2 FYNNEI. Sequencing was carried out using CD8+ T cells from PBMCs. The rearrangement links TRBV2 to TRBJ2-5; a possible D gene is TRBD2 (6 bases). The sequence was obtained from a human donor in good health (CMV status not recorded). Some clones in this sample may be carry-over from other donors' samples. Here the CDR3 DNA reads TGTGCCAGCAGTATGGGACTGCAGGCCGACTGGCTGGAGACCCAGTACTTC. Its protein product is CASSMGLQADWLETQYF.